This record covers a single TCR beta chain. Its antigen is unidentified. This record belongs to a study of T-cell memory formation after mild COVID-19. Study results and limitations: Later expanders leaned CD4+, whereas clones that contracted between day 15 and 85 were balanced CD4/CD8. Several responding clones turned up in pre-infection memory, indicating that cross-reactive memory may have taken part.

Constant-segment-primed 5'RACE gave TCR alpha and TCR beta cDNA libraries with sample barcodes and UMIs. From the 5' RACE reads, TCRdb called clonotypes with MiXCR, one entry per CDR3 protein. This table has approximately 190,000 distinct CDR3 sequences, approximately 20% appearing once. The germline V gene encodes CDR1 LNHDA and CDR2 SQIVND (reference sequence). CDR3 length: 20 residues. V lost 0 bases and J lost 0; bases outside the gene matches: 14. This clonotype was sampled from an adult woman who had mild COVID-19 (a few samples of this study predate the infection). Cell type and time point are not known. Sequencing was done on a sample of PBMCs or a T cell subset sorted from them (not recorded which). The chain is built from TRBV19 and TRBJ2-4, with 7 positions matching TRBD2. As DNA, the CDR3 is TGTGCCAGTAGTATAGAATTCGGAAGGGAGGGGCACCTAGCCAAAAACATTCAGTACTTC. Translated: CASSIEFGREGHLAKNIQYF.